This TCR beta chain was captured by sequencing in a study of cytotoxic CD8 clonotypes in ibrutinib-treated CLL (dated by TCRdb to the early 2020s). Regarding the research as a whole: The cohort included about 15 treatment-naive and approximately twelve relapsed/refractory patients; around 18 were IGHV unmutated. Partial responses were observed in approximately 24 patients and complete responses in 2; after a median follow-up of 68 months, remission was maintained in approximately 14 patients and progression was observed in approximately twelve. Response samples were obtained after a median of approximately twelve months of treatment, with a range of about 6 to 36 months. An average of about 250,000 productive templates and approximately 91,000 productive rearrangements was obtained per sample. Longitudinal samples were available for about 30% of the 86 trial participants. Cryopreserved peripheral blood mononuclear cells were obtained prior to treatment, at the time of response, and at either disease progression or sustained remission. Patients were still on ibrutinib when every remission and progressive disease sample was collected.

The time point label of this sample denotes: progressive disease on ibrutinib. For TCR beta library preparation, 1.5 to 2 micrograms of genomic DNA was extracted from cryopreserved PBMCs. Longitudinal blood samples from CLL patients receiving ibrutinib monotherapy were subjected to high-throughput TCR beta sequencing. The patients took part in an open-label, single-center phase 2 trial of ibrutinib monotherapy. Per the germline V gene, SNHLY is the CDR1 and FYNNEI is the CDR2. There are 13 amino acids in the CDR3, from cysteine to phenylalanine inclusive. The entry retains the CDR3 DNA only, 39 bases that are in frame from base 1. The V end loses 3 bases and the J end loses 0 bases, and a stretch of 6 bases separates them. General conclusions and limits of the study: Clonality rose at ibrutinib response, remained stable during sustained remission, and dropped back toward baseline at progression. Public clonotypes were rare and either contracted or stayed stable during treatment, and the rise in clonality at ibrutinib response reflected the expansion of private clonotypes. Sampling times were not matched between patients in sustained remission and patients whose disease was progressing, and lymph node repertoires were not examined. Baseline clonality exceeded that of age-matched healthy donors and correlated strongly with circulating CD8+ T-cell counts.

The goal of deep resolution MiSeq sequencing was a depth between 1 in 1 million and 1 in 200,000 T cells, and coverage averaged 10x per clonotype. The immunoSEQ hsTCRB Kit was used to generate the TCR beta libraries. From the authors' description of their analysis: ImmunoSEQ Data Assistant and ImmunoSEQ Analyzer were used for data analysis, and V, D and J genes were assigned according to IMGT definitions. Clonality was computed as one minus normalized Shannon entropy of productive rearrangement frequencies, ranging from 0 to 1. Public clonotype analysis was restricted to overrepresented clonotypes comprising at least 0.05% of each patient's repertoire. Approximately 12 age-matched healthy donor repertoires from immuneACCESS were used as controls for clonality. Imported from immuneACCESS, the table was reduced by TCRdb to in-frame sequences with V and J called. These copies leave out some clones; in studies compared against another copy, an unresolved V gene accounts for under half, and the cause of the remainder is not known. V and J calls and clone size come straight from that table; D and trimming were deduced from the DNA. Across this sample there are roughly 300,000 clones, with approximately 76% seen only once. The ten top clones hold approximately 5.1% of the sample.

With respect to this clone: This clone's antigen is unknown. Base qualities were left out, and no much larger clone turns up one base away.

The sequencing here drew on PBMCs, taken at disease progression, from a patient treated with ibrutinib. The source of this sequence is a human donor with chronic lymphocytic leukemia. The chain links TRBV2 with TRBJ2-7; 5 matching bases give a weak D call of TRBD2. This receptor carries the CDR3 CASSDRDSYEQYF. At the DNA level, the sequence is TGTGCCAGCAGTGATCGGGACTCCTACGAGCAGTACTTC.